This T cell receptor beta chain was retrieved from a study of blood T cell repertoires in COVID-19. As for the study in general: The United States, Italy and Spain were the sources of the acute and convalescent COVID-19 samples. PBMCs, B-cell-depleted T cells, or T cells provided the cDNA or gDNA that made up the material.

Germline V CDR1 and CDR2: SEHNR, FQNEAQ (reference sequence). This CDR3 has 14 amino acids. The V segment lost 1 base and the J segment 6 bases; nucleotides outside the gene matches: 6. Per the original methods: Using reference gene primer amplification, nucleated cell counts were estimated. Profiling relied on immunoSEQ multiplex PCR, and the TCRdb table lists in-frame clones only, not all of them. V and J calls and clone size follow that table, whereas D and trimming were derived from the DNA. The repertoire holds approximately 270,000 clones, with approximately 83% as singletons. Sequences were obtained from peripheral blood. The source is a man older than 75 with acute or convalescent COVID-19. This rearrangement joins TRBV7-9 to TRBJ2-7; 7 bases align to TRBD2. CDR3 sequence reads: CASSLGSGTGEQYF. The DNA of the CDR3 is TGTGCCAGCAGCTTAGGGAGCGGGACGGGCGAGCAGTACTTC.